This is a list of T cell receptor beta chains from one sample in a study of graft-versus-host responses after intestinal transplantation. The assay was immunoSEQ multiplex PCR, and TCRdb's table has in-frame clones only and misses some. Among about 51,000 clones listed, 80% to 90% were seen once. Their target antigens are unknown. This material consisted of unstimulated CD4+ T cells sorted from spleen or lymph node cells, taken before transplant. All receptors come from a human donor who was the organ donor for an intestinal transplant. Each CDR3 is given with its conserved first and last residue. A D gene is named only where the DNA matches it firmly. The size entry is marked missing in some rows and otherwise reads once, few, many or a size class.

TRBJ2-3	TRBV30	TRBD2	-	TGTGCCTGGAAGGTGGGGACTAGCGACACAGATACGCAGTATTTT	CAWKVGTSDTDTQYF
TRBJ2-7	TRBV27	-	-	TGTGCCAGCAGTCCTCTCTCCTACGAGCAGTACTTC	CASSPLSYEQYF
TRBJ1-5	TRBV28	-	-	TGTGCCAGCAGCCCGAGTCAGCCCCAGCATTTT	CASSPSQPQHF
TRBJ2-5	TRBV5-1	-	-	TGCGCCAGCAGACGCTCTCCGGCGTCTAGGGAGACCCAGTACTTC	CASRRSPASRETQYF
TRBJ2-1	TRBV2	TRBD2	-	TGTGCCAGCAGGGGACTACCGGCCCATGAGCAGTTCTTC	CASRGLPAHEQFF
TRBJ2-1	TRBV27	TRBD2	-	TGTGCCAGCAGTTCCGTCGAAGCGGGGCACTACAATGAGCAGTTCTTC	CASSSVEAGHYNEQFF
TRBJ2-2	TRBV7-9	-	-	TGTGCCAGCAGCTTACAGGGGACGAACACCGGGGAGCTGTTTTTT	CASSLQGTNTGELFF
TRBJ2-7	TRBV28	-	once	TGTGCCACCTCCCCAACAGGGCCGTACGAGCAGTACTTC	CATSPTGPYEQYF
TRBJ1-1	TRBV6-1	-	-	TGTGCCAGCAGGCAATGGAGGGGAAGCACTGAAGCTTTCTTT	CASRQWRGSTEAFF
TRBJ1-4	TRBV7-9	-	-	TGTGCCAGCAGCTTGGGAGGGGGTAACGAAAAACTGTTTTTT	CASSLGGGNEKLFF
TRBJ2-7	TRBV18	-	-	TGTGCCAGCTCACCACCAGGCGGTTACGAGCAGTACTTC	CASSPPGGYEQYF
TRBJ2-3	TRBV5-1	TRBD2	few	TGCGCCAGCAGTTCGACTAGCGGGAGCCGTACGCAGTATTTT	CASSSTSGSRTQYF
TRBJ2-7	TRBV7-2	-	-	TGTGCCAGCAGCTTTACACCTAGATACGAGCAGTACTTC	CASSFTPRYEQYF
TRBJ2-7	TRBV11-2	TRBD2	-	TGTGCCAGCAGAATGAGCGGGACCTACGAGCAGTACTTC	CASRMSGTYEQYF
TRBJ2-5	TRBV9	TRBD1	-	TGTGCCAGCAGCGTAGCCTCGATGGCCGGACAGGGAGGAGAGACCCAGTACTTC	CASSVASMAGQGGETQYF
TRBJ2-7	TRBV6-5	TRBD2	-	TGTGCCAGCAGAGAGACTAGCGGTTACGAGCAGTACTTC	CASRETSGYEQYF
TRBJ2-5	TRBV6-1	TRBD2	once	TGTGCCAGCAGTGTAGCGGGAGGTTTGGAGACCCAGTACTTC	CASSVAGGLETQYF
TRBJ2-1	TRBV5-4	-	-	TGTGCCAGCAGCCTATCCCCTAGTGACAATGAGCAGTTCTTC	CASSLSPSDNEQFF
TRBJ1-5	TRBV18	TRBD1	-	TGTGCCAGCTCCCTAAACGACAGGGCTAGCAATCAGCCCCAGCATTTT	CASSLNDRASNQPQHF
TRBJ1-5	TRBV5-5	-	-	TGTGCCAGCAGCTATAGGACAGTCGATAGCAATCAGCCCCAGCATTTT	CASSYRTVDSNQPQHF
TRBJ2-2	TRBV5-1	-	-	TGCGCCAGCAGCCCCATTAACACCGGGGAGCTGTTTTTT	CASSPINTGELFF
TRBJ2-7	TRBV28	-	-	TGTGCCAGCAGTTTAAAGGGGGAGCAGTACTTC	CASSLKGEQYF
TRBJ1-2	TRBV6-5	-	-	TGTGCCAGCAGTTACTCACAGGCAGGAGGCTACACCTTC	CASSYSQAGGYTF
TRBJ1-6	TRBV7-9	TRBD1	once	TGTGCCAGCAGCTTAGGGGACAGTGATAATTCACCCCTCCACTTT	CASSLGDSDNSPLHF
TRBJ1-5	TRBV30	-	-	TGTGCCTGGAGCCAACTGACAGTGGGCAATCAGCCCCAGCATTTT	CAWSQLTVGNQPQHF
TRBJ1-4	TRBV6-5	-	-	TGTGCCAGCAGTTACTCCGGTGAAAAACTGTTTTTT	CASSYSGEKLFF
TRBJ1-4	TRBV15	TRBD1	-	TGTGCCACCAGCTCTCGGGACAGGCTGGGTGAAAAACTGTTTTTT	CATSSRDRLGEKLFF
TRBJ2-7	TRBV6-5	TRBD2	few	TGTGCCAGCAGCCCCTTGGGACTAGCGGGAGGCGAGCAGTACTTC	CASSPLGLAGGEQYF
TRBJ2-3	TRBV4-1	-	medium-sized	TGCGCCAGCAGCCAGGGCGCTGACACGCAGTATTTT	CASSQGADTQYF
TRBJ1-4	TRBV4-3	TRBD1	-	TGCGCCAGCAGCCAAGATGACAGGGGGCGGGAAAAACTGTTTTTT	CASSQDDRGREKLFF
TRBJ1-2	TRBV10-1	TRBD1	-	TGCGCCAGCGACTACAGGGGGTGCTATGGCTACACCTTC	CASDYRGCYGYTF
TRBJ2-1	TRBV29-1	-	once	TGCAGCGTTGCGGGGCAGGGGCCCAATGAGCAGTTCTTC	CSVAGQGPNEQFF
TRBJ1-2	TRBV25-1	TRBD1	-	TGTGCCAGCAGTGGGGGAGACAGGGGGGGCTACACCTTC	CASSGGDRGGYTF
TRBJ1-4	TRBV6-1	TRBD1	few	TGTGCCAGCAGGACCGGGACAGGGGGCAAGAAACTGTTTTTT	CASRTGTGGKKLFF
TRBJ1-1	TRBV2	-	-	TGTGCCAGCATACAGGGGAACACTGAAGCTTTCTTT	CASIQGNTEAFF
TRBJ1-1	TRBV29-1	-	-	TGCAGCGTTGCCGAGACCTCGGGGAAGGCTTTCTTT	CSVAETSGKAFF
TRBJ1-2	TRBV25-1	-	-	TGTGCCAGCAGTGAACCCAGGGTTAATGGCTACACCTTC	CASSEPRVNGYTF
TRBJ2-1	TRBV4-3	TRBD2	-	TGCGCCAGCAGCCGAAACAGGGCTAGCGGGAAAAATGAGCAGTTCTTC	CASSRNRASGKNEQFF
TRBJ1-1	TRBV5-5	-	-	TGTGCCAGCAGCTTGGGGCTGCGGGACACTGAAGCTTTCTTT	CASSLGLRDTEAFF
TRBJ2-7	TRBV27	-	-	TGTGCCAGCAGTCCCCAGGGGGGACGTTACGAGCAGTACTTC	CASSPQGGRYEQYF
TRBJ2-5	TRBV7-2	TRBD2	-	TGTGCCAGCAGCTTATCTAGCGGAAAACAAGAGACCCAGTACTTC	CASSLSSGKQETQYF
TRBJ1-2	TRBV7-9	-	-	TGTGCCAGCAGCCCATTCCCTCGGGAAGCGGCCTATGGCTACACCTTC	CASSPFPREAAYGYTF
TRBJ2-1	TRBV6-4	TRBD2	-	TGTGCCAGCAGTGACCCCGGGACTAGCGGGCACAATGAGCAGTTCTTC	CASSDPGTSGHNEQFF
TRBJ2-1	TRBV6-5	-	-	TGTGCCAGCATCAGAGCTAGTGGCGATGAGCAGTTCTTC	CASIRASGDEQFF
TRBJ2-7	TRBV9	TRBD2	-	TGTGCCAGCAGCGTGGGACTAGCGGGAGACTCCTACGAGCAGTACTTC	CASSVGLAGDSYEQYF
TRBJ1-1	TRBV7-2	-	-	TGTGCCAGCAGCCTGTTTAACACTGAAGCTTTCTTT	CASSLFNTEAFF
TRBJ2-7	TRBV7-2	TRBD2	-	TGTGCCAGCAGATTGACTAGCGGTGGCTACGAGCAGTACTTC	CASRLTSGGYEQYF
TRBJ1-1	TRBV7-2	TRBD1	-	TGTGCCAGCAGTCAGAACCGACAGGGGGAGGCGGTGAGCACTGAAGCTTTCTTT	CASSQNRQGEAVSTEAFF
TRBJ1-5	TRBV7-8	TRBD1	-	TGTGCCAGCAGCTCAGGGAGGGGGGACAGGGCCGATCTCAATCAGCCCCAGCATTTT	CASSSGRGDRADLNQPQHF
TRBJ1-6	TRBV9	-	-	TGTGCCAGCAGTGATGGGGAGTGGGATTCACCCCTCCACTTT	CASSDGEWDSPLHF
TRBJ2-1	TRBV18	-	-	TGTGCCAGCTCACCGCCGACTAGTAGCCCCTACAATGAGCAGTTCTTC	CASSPPTSSPYNEQFF
TRBJ2-7	TRBV28	TRBD1	-	TGTGCCAGCAGTTACTCCAGGGGGCGGTACGAGCAGTACTTC	CASSYSRGRYEQYF
TRBJ2-7	TRBV7-3	-	-	TGTGCCAGCAGCTTAAGCCGGGACTTACTTCTCCAGTACTTC	CASSLSRDLLLQYF
TRBJ1-2	TRBV6-6	TRBD1	few	TGTGCCAGCAGGATACAGGGGTATGGCTACACCTTC	CASRIQGYGYTF
TRBJ2-3	TRBV5-1	-	-	TGCGCCAGCAGCTTGGTACTCGGGAGTGGGATTAGCCGAGGCCCAACAGGAACAGATACGCAGTATTTT	CASSLVLGSGISRGPTGTDTQYF
TRBJ1-5	TRBV7-6	-	-	TGTGCCAGCAGCTTAGACGAGGGCCAGCCCCAGCATTTT	CASSLDEGQPQHF
TRBJ1-2	TRBV19	TRBD1	-	TGTGCCAGTAGTGACAGGGTGGAAGTGCATGGCTACACCTTC	CASSDRVEVHGYTF
TRBJ1-2	TRBV30	-	few	TGTGCCTGGAGTGGTACCGACTTCTACTATGGCTACACCTTC	CAWSGTDFYYGYTF
TRBJ1-5	TRBV6-5	-	-	TGTGCCACCCTCCGGACAGCTAATAGCAATCAGCCCCAGCATTTT	CATLRTANSNQPQHF
TRBJ2-2	TRBV9	-	-	TGTGCCAGCAGCAGCCCAACGAACACCGGGGAGCTGTTTTTT	CASSSPTNTGELFF